These 3 T cell receptor beta chains came from one sample sequenced in a study of circulating and synovial CD4+ cells in juvenile arthritis. The assay was immunoSEQ multiplex PCR, and TCRdb's table has in-frame clones only and misses some. This sample carries around 30,000 clones, about 95% of them seen once, and the ten largest clones take 0.6% to 0.85%. Sample: CD4+ T cells from blood. These TCRs come from a human donor with juvenile idiopathic arthritis.

The chain combines TRBV19 with TRBJ2-1; 7 bases line up with TRBD1. Germline CDR1 is LNHDA and CDR2 is SQIVND (reference sequence). This CDR3 contains 15 residues. J gave up 0 bases and V 9 bases, and 8 bases lay outside the gene matches. The CDR3 DNA sequence: TGTGCCAGCACGAGGGGACAGACCTCCTACAATGAGCAGTTCTTC. Its protein product is CASTRGQTSYNEQFF.

The genes are TRBV28 and TRBJ1-5; a weak D match, TRBD1 (6 bases). From germline, CDR1 is MDHEN and CDR2 SYDVKM. This CDR3 is built from 15 residues. Trimming removed 3 bases at V and 7 bases at J, with 16 bases between. The CDR3 coding sequence is TGTGCCAGCAGTTTGGGAAGGGGGATTCGGCAGCCCCAGCATTTT. Translated, it gives CASSLGRGIRQPQHF.

The chain employs TRBV7-3 and TRBJ2-5, with D possibly TRBD2 on 7 matching bases. Germline values: CDR1 SGHTA, CDR2 FQGTGA. The V end was cut by 3 bases, the J end by 5 bases, with 13 bases between. The CDR3 contains 14 residues. The chain's CDR3 is CASSFLGRGETQYF. CDR3 DNA: TGTGCCAGCAGCTTTTTGGGGAGGGGGGAGACCCAGTACTTC.